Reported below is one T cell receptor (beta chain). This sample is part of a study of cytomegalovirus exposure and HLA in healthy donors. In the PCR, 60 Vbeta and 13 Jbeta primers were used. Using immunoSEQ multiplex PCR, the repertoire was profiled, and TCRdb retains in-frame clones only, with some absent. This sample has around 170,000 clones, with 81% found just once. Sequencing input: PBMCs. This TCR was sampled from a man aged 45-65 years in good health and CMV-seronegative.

The CDR3 loop reads CASSLSGGSTDTQYF. Here the CDR3 DNA reads TGTGCCAGCAGCTTAAGCGGGGGGAGCACAGATACGCAGTATTTT. The rearrangement links TRBV14 to TRBJ2-3; the match to TRBD2 covers 9 bases. The ends lost 5 bases at V and 0 bases at J; junction bases unmatched: 3. Germline loops: CDR1 SGHDN, CDR2 FVKESK. The CDR3 extends over 15 amino acids.